One sample yielded the 9 T cell receptor beta chains listed below, sequenced in a study of cytomegalovirus exposure and HLA in healthy donors. PCR primers comprised 60 Vbeta and 13 Jbeta primers. Assay used: immunoSEQ multiplex PCR; TCRdb lists only in-frame clones, some missing. This sample has just over 150,000 clones, with around 76% found just once. Source material: PBMCs. All receptors come from a female donor in good health and CMV-seronegative.

V is TRBV5-6 and J is TRBJ2-3; 11 bases are a match to TRBD2. The CDR3 is 16 amino acids. Germline assignment: CDR1 SGHDT and CDR2 YYEEEE. The trim removed 2 bases at V and 3 bases at J, leaving 5 bases unmatched. DNA of the CDR3: TGTGCCAGCAGCTTTACTAGCGGGGGATCTACAGATACGCAGTATTTT. Amino acid sequence: CASSFTSGGSTDTQYF.

The rearrangement uses TRBV5-1 and TRBJ2-7, with a weak D call TRBD2 (6 bases). Germline values: CDR1 SGHRS, CDR2 YFSETQ. Trimming stripped 1 base from V and 1 base from J, with 12 bases between. This CDR3 is 15 amino acids long. The CDR3 sequence: CASSLFGRDSYEQYF. The DNA for the CDR3 is TGCGCCAGCAGCTTGTTTGGGCGGGATTCCTACGAGCAGTACTTC. The full variable domain, its missing parts supplied by reference TRBV5-1 and TRBJ2-7, is KAGVTQTPRYLIKTRGQQVTLSCSPISGHRSVSWYQQTPGQGLQFLFEYFSETQRNKGNFPGRFSGRQFSNSRSEMNVSTLELGDSALYLCASSLFGRDSYEQYFGPGTRLTVT.

The V gene is TRBV10-3, the J gene TRBJ2-2; 8 nucleotides align to TRBD1. The V and J ends lost 4 bases and 6 bases, in that order; junction bases with no gene match: 4. Germline values: CDR1 ENHRY, CDR2 SYGVKD. The CDR3 is 14 amino acids. The CDR3 DNA reads as TGTGCCATCAGTGGGACAGGGCGGTCCGGGGAGCTGTTTTTT. Translated: CAISGTGRSGELFF.

This clone was picked up a small number of times. This sequence joins TRBV19 and TRBJ1-6; D remains unclear. The germline V gene has CDR1 LNHDA and CDR2 SQIVND (reference sequence). This CDR3 contains 21 residues. Deletions cut 0 bases from V and 0 bases from J, with 21 bases between. CDR3 nucleotides: TGTGCCAGTAGTATAGAAGCACAGCCCTCCGTTTTCAGCTCCTATAATTCACCCCTCCACTTT. It encodes CASSIEAQPSVFSSYNSPLHF.

This chain uses TRBV9 with TRBJ2-7; 9 bases are shared with TRBD1. Unmatched junction bases numbered 4, after V lost 4 bases and J lost 5 bases. CDR3 size: 13 residues. Germline CDR1 reads SGDLS; CDR2 reads YYNGEE. Here the CDR3 DNA reads TGTGCCAGCAGCCCCGGGACAGGGAACGAGCAGTACTTC. Encoded protein: CASSPGTGNEQYF. Filled out from reference TRBV9 and TRBJ2-7, the complete variable domain reads DSGVTQTPKHLITATGQRVTLRCSPRSGDLSVYWYQQSLDQGLQFLIQYYNGEERAKGNILERFSAQQFPDLHSELNLSSLELGDSALYFCASSPGTGNEQYFGPGTRLTVT.

This clone came up once. V usage is TRBV5-1 and J usage is TRBJ2-3, with TRBD2 matching over 7 bases. The germline V gene has CDR1 SGHRS and CDR2 YFSETQ. Trimming cost V 3 bases and J 2 bases; bases outside gene matches: 6. The CDR3 has 15 amino acids. For the CDR3, the DNA is TGCGCCAGCAGCTCCCGTGCGGGGGTCACAGATACGCAGTATTTT. This gives the protein CASSSRAGVTDTQYF.

The chain has TRBV4-2 and TRBJ2-3; 8 positions agree with TRBD2. The CDR3 is 15 residues long. The V and J ends lost 3 bases and 0 bases, in that order; junction bases with no gene match: 2. Germline CDR1 and CDR2: LGHNA and YNFKEQ. The CDR3 coding sequence is TGTGCCAGCAGCCACCCTAGCGGGAGCACAGATACGCAGTATTTT. It translates to CASSHPSGSTDTQYF.

The count of this clone is one. The V gene is TRBV19, the J gene TRBJ1-5, with D possibly TRBD1 on 5 matching bases. Between the trimmed V and J ends, which lost 10 bases and 5 bases, there was a span of 21 bases. Germline V gives CDR1 LNHDA, CDR2 SQIVND (reference sequence). CDR3 length: 15 residues. DNA for the CDR3: TGTGCCACCCGACGTAATCGGGGAGGGGATCAGCCCCAGCATTTT. It specifies CATRRNRGGDQPQHF. The full variable domain, in which reference TRBV19 and TRBJ1-5 provide the parts outside the CDR3, is DGGITQSPKYLFRKEGQNVTLSCEQNLNHDAMYWYRQDPGQGLRLIYYSQIVNDFQKGDIAEGYSVSREKKESFPLTVTSAQKNPTAFYLCATRRNRGGDQPQHFGDGTRLSIL.

This clone was detected only a few times. The rearrangement links TRBV2 to TRBJ2-3, with 10 bases that match TRBD2. V shed 10 bases, J shed 4 bases, and the junction held 8 bases outside the gene matches. This CDR3 is built from 14 residues. Germline-derived CDR1 and CDR2 are SNHLY and FYNNEI. CDR3 nucleotides: TGTGCCACGGCCGGGACTAGCGAGGCAGATACGCAGTATTTT. Translating gives CATAGTSEADTQYF.